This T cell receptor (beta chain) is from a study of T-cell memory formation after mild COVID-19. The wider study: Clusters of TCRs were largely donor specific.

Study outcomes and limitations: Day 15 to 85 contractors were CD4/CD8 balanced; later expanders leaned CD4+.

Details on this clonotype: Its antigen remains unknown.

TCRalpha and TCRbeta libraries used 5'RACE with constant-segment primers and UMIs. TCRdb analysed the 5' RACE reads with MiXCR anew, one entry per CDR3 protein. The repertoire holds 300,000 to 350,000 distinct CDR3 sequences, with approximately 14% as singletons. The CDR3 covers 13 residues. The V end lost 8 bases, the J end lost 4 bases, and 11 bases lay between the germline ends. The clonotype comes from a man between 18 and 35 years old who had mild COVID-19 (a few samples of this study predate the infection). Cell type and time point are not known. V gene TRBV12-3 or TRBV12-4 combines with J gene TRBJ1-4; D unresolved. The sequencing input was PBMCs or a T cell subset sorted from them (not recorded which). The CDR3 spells CASATLVNEKLFF. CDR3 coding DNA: TGTGCCAGCGCGACGCTAGTTAATGAAAAACTGTTTTTT.